These 14 T cell receptor beta chains share one sample of origin, sequenced in a study of response to subunit inactivated influenza vaccine. TCRdb processed the RT-PCR reads anew with MiXCR; each CDR3 protein has one entry. The sample records around 650,000 distinct CDR3 sequences, approximately 14% being singletons. The sequencing here drew on PBMCs from blood, taken approximately 12 days after vaccination. The source is a man aged 45-60 years who received an inactivated influenza vaccine.

The rearrangement links TRBV18 to TRBJ2-1; D may match TRBD1 or TRBD2 (6 bases each). CDR1 KGHSH and CDR2 LQKENI come from the germline V gene. The CDR3 covers 17 residues. V was trimmed by 0 bases and J by 3 bases, leaving 15 bases between them. The CDR3 DNA follows: TGTGCCAGCTCACCACCCCTGGGGGGCGTCGACTACAATGAGCAGTTCTTC. Encoded protein: CASSPPLGGVDYNEQFF.

This chain connects TRBV24-1 to TRBJ2-1; 8 positions match TRBD1. The CDR3 has 16 amino acids. V was pared by 3 bases and J by 1 base, with 4 bases of the junction left unmatched. Germline V gene sequence: CDR1 KGHDR, CDR2 SFDVKD. CDR3 amino acids: CATSDPRTGSYNEQFF. The CDR3 DNA is TGTGCCACCAGTGATCCCCGGACAGGGTCCTACAATGAGCAGTTCTTC.

CDR3 sequence reads: CASSAYRGPNTEAFF. The CDR3 coding sequence is TGTGCCAGCAGTGCATACAGGGGACCGAACACTGAAGCTTTCTTT. The V and J genes are TRBV12-3 or TRBV12-4 and TRBJ1-1, with 7 positions matching TRBD1. The CDR3 consists of 15 residues. Trimming cost V 5 bases and J 1 base; bases outside gene matches: 7.

The table lists this clonotype with a few counts. DNA for the CDR3: TGTGCCAGCAGCCTACTAGCGGGGTATCCCTACGAGCAGTACTTC. As protein: CASSLLAGYPYEQYF. The rearrangement joins TRBV14 to TRBJ2-7; 10 nucleotides match TRBD2. The germline CDR1 and CDR2 sequences are SGHDN and FVKESK. The V segment lost 4 bases and the J segment 2 bases; nucleotides outside the gene matches: 5. This CDR3 spans 15 amino acids.

The chain couples TRBV29-1 to TRBJ2-3, with 8 bases identical to TRBD1. The germline V gene encodes CDR1 SQVTM and CDR2 ANQGSEA. The CDR3 extends over 15 amino acids. Trimming removed 4 bases from V and 1 base from J; junction bases left unmatched: 7. The CDR3 loop is CSVARTGRRTDTQYF. In nucleotides, the CDR3 is TGCAGCGTTGCCCGGACAGGGAGGCGCACAGATACGCAGTATTTT.

The V call is TRBV28, the J call TRBJ1-1; TRBD1 is a possible D gene (6 bases). Germline V gives CDR1 MDHEN, CDR2 SYDVKM. The CDR3 covers 13 residues. V was pared by 2 bases and J by 12 bases, with 16 bases between. The CDR3, as DNA: TGTGCCAGCAGTTTACCCACCGGACAGAAAACTTTCTTT. Protein product: CASSLPTGQKTFF. Combining the CDR3 with reference TRBV28 and TRBJ1-1 gives the whole variable domain DVKVTQSSRYLVKRTGEKVFLECVQDMDHENMFWYRQDPGLGLRLIYFSYDVKMKEKGDIPEGYSVSREKKERFSLILESASTNQTSMYLCASSLPTGQKTFFGQGTRLTVV.

This chain joins TRBV7-2 and TRBJ2-7, with D unresolved. V lost 2 bases, J lost 1 base, and 12 bases lay in between. This CDR3 comprises 15 residues. In germline, CDR1 is SGHTA, CDR2 FQGNSA. The CDR3 sequence is CASSLLSTQSYEQYF. CDR3 nucleotide sequence: TGTGCCAGCAGCTTATTGTCTACCCAGTCCTACGAGCAGTACTTC. Full variable domain (missing parts from reference TRBV7-2 and TRBJ2-7): GAGVSQSPSNKVTEKGKDVELRCDPISGHTALYWYRQSLGQGLEFLIYFQGNSAPDKSGLPSDRFSAERTGGSVSTLTIQRTQQEDSAVYLCASSLLSTQSYEQYFGPGTRLTVT.

This clonotype was seen more than once but under ten times. The J gene is TRBJ2-7, the V gene TRBV29-1, with 7 bases aligning to TRBD2. CDR3 length equals 12 residues. The V gene's germline CDR1 is SQVTM and CDR2 ANQGSEA. Unmatched junction bases numbered 3, after V lost 4 bases and J lost 3 bases. CDR3 sequence (DNA): TGCAGCGTTGGGGGGGGGGACTACGAGCAGTACTTC. Protein sequence: CSVGGGDYEQYF.

There are many counts of this clonotype. This chain connects TRBV7-2 to TRBJ2-1; D not certain. Germline-derived CDR1 and CDR2 are SGHTA and FQGNSA. This CDR3 comprises 16 residues. V lost 5 bases and J 0 bases, leaving 14 bases between the germline ends. The CDR3 DNA reads as TGTGCCAGCAGCCCCTCAGGAAGTGGCTCCTACAATGAGCAGTTCTTC. This sequence encodes CASSPSGSGSYNEQFF.

This clonotype was observed many times. The chain uses TRBV29-1 and TRBJ2-7; D is uncertain. The ends were cut back, 4 bases at V and 2 bases at J, with 9 bases in the middle. This CDR3 comprises 12 residues. The germline V gene encodes CDR1 SQVTM and CDR2 ANQGSEA. The CDR3 here is CSVGPATYEQYF. The CDR3 nucleotides read TGCAGCGTTGGGCCGGCTACCTACGAGCAGTACTTC.

At least ten counts were recorded for this clonotype. The V and J genes are TRBV25-1 and TRBJ1-5; D may be TRBD1 (6 bases). Germline V lookup: CDR1 MGHDK, CDR2 SYGVNS. This CDR3 spans 13 amino acids. V was cut by 4 bases and J by 4 bases, with 8 bases left in between. The CDR3 here is CASSATGNQPQHF. In nucleotides, the CDR3 is TGTGCCAGCAGTGCCACAGGGAATCAGCCCCAGCATTTT. The whole variable domain, remainder taken from reference TRBV25-1 and TRBJ1-5, is EADIYQTPRYLVIGTGKKITLECSQTMGHDKMYWYQQDPGMELHLIHYSYGVNSTEKGDLSSESTVSRIRTEHFPLTLESARPSHTSQYLCASSATGNQPQHFGDGTRLSIL.

This clonotype appeared a few times. The chain links TRBV28 to TRBJ2-3, with 9 bases lining up with TRBD1. The ends lost 5 bases at V and 2 bases at J; junction bases unmatched: 14. Germline V CDR1 and CDR2: MDHEN, SYDVKM. The CDR3 is made up of 18 amino acids. CDR3 in DNA: TGTGCCAGCAGTCCTTCCTTCCGGACAGGGGCCTACACAGATACGCAGTATTTT. It encodes CASSPSFRTGAYTDTQYF.

The rearrangement uses TRBV20-1 and TRBJ2-1; D is perhaps TRBD2 (6 bases). V gave up 6 bases and J gave up 0 bases, with 15 bases separating them. The V gene's germline CDR1 is DFQATT and CDR2 SNEGSKA (reference sequence). The CDR3 spans 15 residues. The DNA of the CDR3 is TGCAGTGCCCCCAACGGGGGTAGCTCCTACAATGAGCAGTTCTTC. Translated, it gives CSAPNGGSSYNEQFF.

This rearrangement joins TRBV2 to TRBJ1-4; 9 bases align to TRBD1. The CDR3 sequence is 15 residues long. Germline V gives CDR1 SNHLY, CDR2 FYNNEI. Trimming at V came to 4 bases and at J to 8 bases, leaving 8 bases not matched to a gene. The CDR3 region is CASSVNRGLEEKLFF. CDR3 DNA: TGTGCCAGCAGTGTTAACAGGGGGCTAGAAGAAAAACTGTTTTTT. Using reference TRBV2 and TRBJ1-4 for the parts outside the CDR3, the full variable domain is EPEVTQTPSHQVTQMGQEVILRCVPISNHLYFYWYRQILGQKVEFLVSFYNNEISEKSEIFDDQFSVERPDGSNFTLKIRSTKLEDSAMYFCASSVNRGLEEKLFFGSGTQLSVL.